Listed below are T cell receptor beta chains from one sample, sequenced in a study of cytomegalovirus exposure and HLA in healthy donors. Produced via immunoSEQ multiplex PCR; TCRdb's table is partial and in-frame only. The profile shows about 190,000 clones, about 83% of them singletons. The specimen was PBMCs. These receptor sequences come from a woman in her 30s in good health and CMV-seropositive. The CDR3 runs from the conserved cysteine through the conserved F or W. Clone size is shown for a subset of rows, as once, few, many or a class of expanded clone.

clone_size v_call cdr3_aa
NA TRBV11-2 CASSSIDRGTEAFF
NA TRBV11-2 CASSVDRATTEAFF
NA TRBV4-1 CASSQEKGTESSYEQYF
NA TRBV2 CASRGDSYNEQFF
NA TRBV12-5 CASGGEGQGRGEQFF
NA TRBV5-1 CASSFKSPKSEQYF
NA TRBV7-8 CASRSGALSLGAFF
NA TRBV29-1 CSVASGSNEQFF
NA TRBV5-1 CASSLAGLDNSPLHF
NA TRBV4-1 CASSQGWQAEAFF
NA TRBV19 CASEHGQGRFGNTIYF
NA TRBV6-1 CASSKGPNNEQFF
few TRBV14 CANQDTEAFF
NA TRBV2 CASKTEETQYF
NA TRBV11-3 CASRSTGEAFF
NA TRBV6-1 CASSEGGVIGYTF
NA TRBV7-6 CASSLAPPSGRANNEQFF
NA TRBV2 CASSPAGPGGYTF
NA TRBV4-3 CASSPLLASHEQFF
few TRBV11-2 CASSWLEGSAYNEQFF
NA TRBV10-1 CASSGQAGGEKLFF
NA TRBV9 CASNSDPRPADTQYF
NA TRBV19 CASSIGGQGDQETQYF
NA TRBV10-3 CAISEGRGSWEQYF
NA TRBV29-1 CSVVPRNTEAFF
NA TRBV28 CASWSERNTIYF
NA TRBV5-1 CASSLDPRRPTEAFF
NA TRBV14 CASSRTSRAYEQYF
NA TRBV6-5 CASSRGTGRGLFF
NA TRBV7-9 CASSFPGRIQYF
NA TRBV7-3 CASSLMGGNTEAFF
NA TRBV6-6 CASSYSVSGGSYEQYF
NA TRBV2 CASSYKRSEAFF
NA TRBV2 CASSAQGQGFQYF
once TRBV5-1 CASSFQEGAGTEAFF
NA TRBV7-9 CASSLARGRDEQFF
NA TRBV2 CASSGDREHYNEQFF
NA TRBV23-1 CASSQSDYRDSNQPQHF
NA TRBV5-6 CASSLRGLNTEAFF
NA TRBV5-1 CASSLDRVGYTF
once TRBV6-5 CASSSLGGNQPQHF
NA TRBV18 CASSLLGEDTEAFF
NA TRBV4-2 CASSPYSRTGEDYGYTF
NA TRBV7-2 CASSLGWGREATNEKLFF
once TRBV18 CASSPGTYVAQHF
NA TRBV5-1 CASSLDRGAYEQYF
few TRBV9 CASSVGTGGARGYTF
NA TRBV4-2 CASSQDIAGAVNTGELFF
NA TRBV18 CASSPTGTAEQYF
few TRBV16 CASSQSPLPIEPQHF
NA TRBV5-4 CASSQPLAGYGYTF
NA TRBV14 CASSQDWGTGGYEQYF
NA TRBV6-5 CASRTGAEAFF
NA TRBV11-2 CASSLGRGGEGEQYF
few TRBV5-1 CASSLGLAGRDTQYF